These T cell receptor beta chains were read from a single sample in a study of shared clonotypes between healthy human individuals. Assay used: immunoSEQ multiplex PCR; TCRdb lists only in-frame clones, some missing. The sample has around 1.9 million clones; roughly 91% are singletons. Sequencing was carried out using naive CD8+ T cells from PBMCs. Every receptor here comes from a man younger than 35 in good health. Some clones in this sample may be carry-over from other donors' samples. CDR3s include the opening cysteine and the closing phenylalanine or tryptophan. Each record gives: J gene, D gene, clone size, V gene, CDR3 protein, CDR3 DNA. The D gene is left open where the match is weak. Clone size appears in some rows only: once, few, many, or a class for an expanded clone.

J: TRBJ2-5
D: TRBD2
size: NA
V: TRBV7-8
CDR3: CASSSRGLAGLETQYF
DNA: TGTGCCAGCAGCTCTCGGGGACTAGCGGGATTAGAGACCCAGTACTTC

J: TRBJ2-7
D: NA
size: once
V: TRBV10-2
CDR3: CASRINRVEGKQYF
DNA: TGCGCCAGCAGGATAAACAGGGTAGAGGGCAAGCAGTACTTC

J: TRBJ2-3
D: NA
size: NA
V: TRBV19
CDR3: CASSIVRGDPDTQYF
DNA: TGTGCCAGTAGTATAGTGCGAGGTGACCCGGATACGCAGTATTTT

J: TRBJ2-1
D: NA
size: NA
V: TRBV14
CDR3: CASSQFRNNEQFF
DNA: TGTGCCAGCAGCCAATTCAGGAACAATGAGCAGTTCTTC

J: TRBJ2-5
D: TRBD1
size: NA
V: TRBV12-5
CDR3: CASGPSDRGWKTQYF
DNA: TGTGCTAGTGGTCCGTCGGACAGGGGGTGGAAGACCCAGTACTTC

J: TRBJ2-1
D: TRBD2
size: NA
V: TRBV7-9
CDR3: CASSWLAGLANEQFF
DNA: TGTGCCAGCAGCTGGTTAGCGGGACTAGCGAATGAGCAGTTCTTC

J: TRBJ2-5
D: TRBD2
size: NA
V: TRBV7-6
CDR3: CASSRLAANRETQYF
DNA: TGTGCCAGCAGCCGACTAGCGGCTAACAGGGAGACCCAGTACTTC

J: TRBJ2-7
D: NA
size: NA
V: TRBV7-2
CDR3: CASSLGSTALTYEQYF
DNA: TGTGCCAGCAGCTTAGGGTCGACGGCTCTGACCTACGAGCAGTACTTC

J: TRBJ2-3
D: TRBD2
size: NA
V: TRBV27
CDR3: CASTPHWGLADTDTQYF
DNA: TGTGCCAGCACCCCCCATTGGGGACTAGCGGACACAGATACGCAGTATTTT

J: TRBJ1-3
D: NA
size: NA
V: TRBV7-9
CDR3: CASQDSGNTIYF
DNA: TGTGCCAGTCAGGACTCTGGAAACACCATATATTTT

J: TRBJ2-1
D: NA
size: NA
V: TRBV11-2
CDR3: CASSSRQGLAGNNEQFF
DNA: TGTGCCAGCAGCTCCCGACAGGGCCTAGCGGGCAACAATGAGCAGTTCTTC

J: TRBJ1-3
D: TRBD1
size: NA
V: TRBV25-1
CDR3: CASSVTGGRNTIYF
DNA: TGTGCCAGCAGTGTGACAGGGGGCAGAAACACCATATATTTT

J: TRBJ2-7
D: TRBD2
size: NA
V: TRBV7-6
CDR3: CASTLRGIAGGEEQYF
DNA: TGTGCCAGCACCCTAAGAGGGATAGCGGGAGGGGAGGAGCAGTACTTC

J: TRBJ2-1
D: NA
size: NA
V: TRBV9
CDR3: CASSVQGNSYNEQFF
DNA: TGTGCCAGCAGCGTACAGGGAAACTCCTACAATGAGCAGTTCTTC

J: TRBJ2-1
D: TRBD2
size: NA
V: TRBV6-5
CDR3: CASSYHPSGGGNEQFF
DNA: TGTGCCAGCAGTTATCACCCTAGCGGGGGGGGGAATGAGCAGTTCTTC

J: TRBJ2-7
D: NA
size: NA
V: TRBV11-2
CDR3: CASSEEPGVWEQYF
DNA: TGTGCCAGCAGCGAAGAGCCGGGAGTCTGGGAGCAGTACTTC

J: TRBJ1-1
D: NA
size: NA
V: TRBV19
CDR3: CASSIDGTLRVSEAFF
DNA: TGTGCCAGTAGTATAGATGGGACGCTCCGGGTCTCTGAAGCTTTCTTT

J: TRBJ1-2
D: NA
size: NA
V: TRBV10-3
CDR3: CAISEQHGGYTF
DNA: TGTGCCATCAGTGAGCAACACGGGGGCTACACCTTC

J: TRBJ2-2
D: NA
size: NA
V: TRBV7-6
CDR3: CASSLAPGGAGVSNTGELFF
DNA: TGTGCCAGCAGCTTAGCCCCAGGGGGAGCGGGAGTGTCGAACACCGGGGAGCTGTTTTTT

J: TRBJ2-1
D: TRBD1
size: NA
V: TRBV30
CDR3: CAWRDRGRLSGMGEQFF
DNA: TGTGCCTGGAGGGACAGGGGGCGCTTATCCGGTATGGGTGAGCAGTTCTTC

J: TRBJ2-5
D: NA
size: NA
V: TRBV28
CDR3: CASSFATVQETQYF
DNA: TGTGCCAGCAGTTTCGCGACTGTACAAGAGACCCAGTACTTC

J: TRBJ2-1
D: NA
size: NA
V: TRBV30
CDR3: CAWSILAGVGAPGNEQFF
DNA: TGTGCCTGGAGTATTCTCGCGGGAGTGGGGGCACCGGGGAATGAGCAGTTCTTC

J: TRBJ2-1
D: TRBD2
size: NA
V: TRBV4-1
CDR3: CASSQIQRDSYNEQFF
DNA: TGCGCCAGCAGCCAGATCCAGCGGGATTCCTACAATGAGCAGTTCTTC

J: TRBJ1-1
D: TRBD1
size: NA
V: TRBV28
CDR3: CASSFPGQGGTEAFF
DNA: TGTGCCAGCAGTTTCCCGGGACAGGGGGGCACTGAAGCTTTCTTT

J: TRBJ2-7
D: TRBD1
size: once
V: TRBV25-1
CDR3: CASSEFTGGWGQYF
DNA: TGTGCCAGCAGTGAATTTACAGGGGGCTGGGGGCAGTACTTC

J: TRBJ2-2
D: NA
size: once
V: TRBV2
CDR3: CASTPDAGDTGELFF
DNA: TGTGCCAGCACCCCGGACGCTGGGGACACCGGGGAGCTGTTTTTT

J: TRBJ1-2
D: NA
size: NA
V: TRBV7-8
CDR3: CASSPRRGGNYGYTF
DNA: TGTGCCAGCAGCCCACGGAGGGGGGGGAACTATGGCTACACCTTC

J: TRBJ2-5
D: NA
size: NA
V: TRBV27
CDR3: CASSWLNGETQYF
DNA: TGTGCCAGCAGTTGGCTGAACGGAGAGACCCAGTACTTC

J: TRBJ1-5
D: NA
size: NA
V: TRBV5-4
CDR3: CASSIRGAGQPQHF
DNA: TGTGCCAGCAGCATTAGGGGGGCGGGGCAGCCCCAGCATTTT

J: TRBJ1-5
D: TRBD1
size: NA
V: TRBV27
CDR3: CASSLSGGGRQPQHF
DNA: TGTGCCAGCAGTTTATCCGGAGGGGGCCGGCAGCCCCAGCATTTT

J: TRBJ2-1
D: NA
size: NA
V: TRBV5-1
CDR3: CASLATEGGNEQFF
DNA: TGCGCCAGCCTAGCCACCGAAGGGGGCAATGAGCAGTTCTTC

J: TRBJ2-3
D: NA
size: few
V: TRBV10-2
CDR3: CASSEIVASPDTQYF
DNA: TGCGCCAGCAGTGAGATTGTAGCGTCCCCAGATACGCAGTATTTT

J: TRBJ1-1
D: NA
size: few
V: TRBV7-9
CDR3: CASSWGAADTEAFF
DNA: TGTGCCAGCAGCTGGGGGGCGGCGGACACTGAAGCTTTCTTT

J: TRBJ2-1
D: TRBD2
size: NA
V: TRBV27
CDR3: CASLGSGGGNNEQFF
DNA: TGTGCCAGTTTGGGTAGCGGGGGAGGAAATAATGAGCAGTTCTTC

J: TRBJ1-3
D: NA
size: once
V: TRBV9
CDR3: CASSDPRWGSGGNTIYF
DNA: TGTGCCAGCAGCGACCCAAGGTGGGGATCGGGTGGAAACACCATATATTTT

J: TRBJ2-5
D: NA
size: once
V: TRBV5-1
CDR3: CASSRLTLGEETQYF
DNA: TGCGCCAGCAGCCGGCTGACACTGGGCGAAGAGACCCAGTACTTC

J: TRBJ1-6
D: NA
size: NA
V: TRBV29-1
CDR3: CSVVTSGMTVF
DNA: TGCAGCGTTGTCACCTCAGGGATGACGGTCTTT

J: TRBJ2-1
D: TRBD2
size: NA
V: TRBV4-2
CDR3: CASSQELAHENEQFF
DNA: TGTGCCAGCAGCCAGGAACTAGCGCACGAGAATGAGCAGTTCTTC

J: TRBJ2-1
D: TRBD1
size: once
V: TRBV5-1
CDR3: CASSIGTGANNEQFF
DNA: TGCGCCAGCAGCATCGGGACAGGAGCCAACAATGAGCAGTTCTTC

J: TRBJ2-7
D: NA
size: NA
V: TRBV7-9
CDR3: CASSPVQVYEQYF
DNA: TGTGCCAGCAGCCCCGTGCAGGTCTACGAGCAGTACTTC

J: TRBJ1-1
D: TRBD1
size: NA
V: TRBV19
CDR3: CASSPRQGPPNTEAFF
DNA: TGTGCCAGTAGTCCACGACAGGGCCCGCCTAACACTGAAGCTTTCTTT

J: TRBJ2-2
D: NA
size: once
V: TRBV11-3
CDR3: CASSLDRTGSTGELFF
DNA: TGTGCCAGCAGCTTAGATCGAACGGGGTCCACCGGGGAGCTGTTTTTT

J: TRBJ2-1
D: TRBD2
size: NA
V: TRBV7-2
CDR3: CASSPRGGRGYNEQFF
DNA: TGTGCCAGCAGCCCACGAGGCGGGAGAGGATACAATGAGCAGTTCTTC

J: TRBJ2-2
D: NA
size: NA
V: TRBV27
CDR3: CASSLGLEGTGELFF
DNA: TGTGCCAGCAGTTTAGGGTTAGAAGGCACCGGGGAGCTGTTTTTT

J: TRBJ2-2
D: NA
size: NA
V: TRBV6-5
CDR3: CASLTGPGELFF
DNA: TGTGCCAGCCTGACAGGTCCCGGGGAGCTGTTTTTT

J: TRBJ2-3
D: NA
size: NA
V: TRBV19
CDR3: CASSILPGSTDTQYF
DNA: TGTGCCAGTAGTATCCTCCCTGGTAGCACAGATACGCAGTATTTT

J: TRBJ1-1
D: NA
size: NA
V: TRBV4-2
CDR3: CASSQPMRGRDTEAFF
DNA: TGTGCCAGCAGCCAGCCGATGAGAGGGAGGGACACTGAAGCTTTCTTT

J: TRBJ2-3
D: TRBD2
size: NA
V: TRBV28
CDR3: CAGQGSGRIDTQYF
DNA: TGTGCCGGCCAGGGTAGCGGGAGAATAGATACGCAGTATTTT

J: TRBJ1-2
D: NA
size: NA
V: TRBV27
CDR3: CASSLSSGLGGYTF
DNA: TGTGCCAGCAGTTTATCGTCAGGACTAGGTGGCTACACCTTC

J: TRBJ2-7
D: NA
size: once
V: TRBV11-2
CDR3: CASSPRSGGYEQYF
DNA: TGTGCCAGCAGCCCTCGGAGCGGAGGCTACGAGCAGTACTTC

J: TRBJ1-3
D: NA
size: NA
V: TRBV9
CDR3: CASSVGVVFPGNTIYF
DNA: TGTGCCAGCAGCGTAGGGGTGGTGTTTCCTGGAAACACCATATATTTT

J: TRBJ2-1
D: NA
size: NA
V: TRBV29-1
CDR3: CSVEGSGLAHAPEFF
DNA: TGCAGCGTTGAAGGGTCTGGTCTAGCTCATGCCCCGGAGTTCTTC